The rows below give T cell receptor beta chains drawn from one sample of a study of T cells expressing NK-cell markers. TCRdb reprocessed the 5' RACE reads and keeps a single row for each CDR3 protein, giving no DNA. The specimen's table records roughly 280,000 distinct CDR3 sequences. The sequencing sample was made of blood T cells: a sorted CD56 or NKG2C T cell subset, CD4+ or CD8+ T cells, or bulk PBMC T cells (not recorded which). The receptor set was obtained from a man aged 18 to 29 in good health. CDR3s include the opening cysteine and the closing phenylalanine or tryptophan.

V gene	J gene	CDR3 protein
TRBV6-5	TRBJ2-1	CASSQGGYEQFF
TRBV5-1	TRBJ2-3	CASSLRPGQGTDTQYF
TRBV20-1	TRBJ1-6	CSARVGLDSQGSSYNSPLHF
TRBV20-1	TRBJ2-1	CSASRQGVGEQFF
TRBV20-1	TRBJ1-2	CSAREGQATYGYTF
TRBV5-6	TRBJ2-3	CASSLTRGGGTDTQYF
TRBV15	TRBJ1-1	CATSRGGLGEAFF
TRBV12-3/TRBV12-4	TRBJ2-1	CASSRRRHTSYNEQFF
TRBV12-3/TRBV12-4	TRBJ2-3	CASRWTELTDTQYF
TRBV12-3/TRBV12-4	TRBJ1-1	CASSPGPSYTEAFF
TRBV29-1	TRBJ2-1	CSVGGGRDEQFF
TRBV6-5	TRBJ1-4	CASSRLGGELFF
TRBV7-2	TRBJ2-6	CASSSQAISGANVLTF
TRBV7-2	TRBJ1-5	CASSLEPGVPNQPQHF
TRBV2	TRBJ1-2	CASSENPGQGEGYTF
TRBV4-3	TRBJ1-3	CASNNQISGNTIYF
TRBV6-5	TRBJ2-1	CASSSSGSWFNEQFF
TRBV30	TRBJ2-5	CAWSALGRGETQYF
TRBV5-1	TRBJ1-2	CASSLGSQYGYTF
TRBV1	TRBJ1-2	CTSSQPRTRFCDLREFSPGYTF
TRBV20-1	TRBJ2-2	CSARRAGELFF
TRBV6-2/TRBV6-3	TRBJ2-6	CASKRSGANVLTF
TRBV30	TRBJ1-1	CAWKRTENTEAFF
TRBV11-2	TRBJ2-1	CASSNRASSYNEQFF
TRBV2	TRBJ1-3	CASSETGTGNTIYF
TRBV5-1	TRBJ2-5	CASSLIGQGETQYF
TRBV14	TRBJ2-1	CASSPPRAGVVEQFF
TRBV12-3/TRBV12-4	TRBJ2-1	CATSGGVDFPNEQFF
TRBV6-2/TRBV6-3	TRBJ2-7	CARLATTYEQYF
TRBV30	TRBJ1-4	CAWSVQGTEKLFF
TRBV6-6	TRBJ1-5	CASTTGGNQPQHF
TRBV10-2	TRBJ1-2	CATGRAGRAAPRGYTF
TRBV7-2	TRBJ1-1	CASSLAIRGEAFF
TRBV6-1	TRBJ1-1	CASKMFGSSFF
TRBV5-1	TRBJ2-1	CASSLEMGGNEQFF
TRBV5-1	TRBJ2-5	CASSTTGRGQETQYF
TRBV12-3/TRBV12-4	TRBJ2-3	CASSFRIQGGTDTQYF
TRBV30	TRBJ1-2	CAWRFGQGAVGYTF
TRBV2	TRBJ2-4	CASIAGDGKNIQYF
TRBV7-9	TRBJ2-3	CASSQGDGLAGVTQYF
TRBV6-1	TRBJ2-2	CASTRSGRSATGELFF
TRBV12-3/TRBV12-4	TRBJ2-3	CASSRTAPGTQYF
TRBV7-9	TRBJ2-7	CASSSTGYEQYF
TRBV12-3/TRBV12-4	TRBJ2-2	CASRNAVSGTGELFF
TRBV12-5	TRBJ2-3	CASSTRWPSDTQYF
TRBV20-1	TRBJ1-4	CSASRQLNEKLFF
TRBV20-1	TRBJ2-3	CSATKRGDTQYF
TRBV5-1	TRBJ2-1	CASSLAFSQRGSNEQFF
TRBV6-1	TRBJ2-2	CASCRLIVTGELFF
TRBV4-3	TRBJ2-2	CASSQDPTGTSFGGELFF
TRBV9	TRBJ2-1	CASSVSGSSSDEQFF
TRBV25-1	TRBJ2-1	CASSSTGAGVHNEQFF
TRBV15	TRBJ1-5	CATSSGDRRETQHF